The next 12 T cell receptor beta chains were all read from a single sample in a study of vaccination and CD4 T cells after COVID-19. Treatment reported: approximately 10-day PBMC culture with coronavirus spike peptide pools or control peptides (ViraFEST assay). Oncomine TCR Beta short-read sequencing was applied to DNA from cultured CD4+ T cells. From the PCR reads, TCRdb called clonotypes with MiXCR, one entry per CDR3 protein. The profile covers some 21,000 distinct CDR3 sequences, with 40% to 60% appearing a single time and roughly 9% taken by the ten largest. These receptors' targets are unknown. Sequenced: CD4+ T cells from blood, cultured in vitro. The receptors shown here come from a human donor who had recovered from COVID-19.

J is TRBJ2-4 and V is TRBV6-5, with 7 bases that match TRBD2. V lost 2 bases and J lost 3; bases outside the gene matches: 7. The CDR3 is made up of 16 amino acids. In germline, CDR1 is MNHEY, CDR2 SVGAGI. The CDR3 reads CASSYASGTVKNIQYF. The DNA for the CDR3 is TGTGCCAGCAGTTACGCGAGCGGGACGGTCAAAAACATTCAGTACTTC.

This chain joins TRBV7-3 and TRBJ1-1; D perhaps matches TRBD1 (5 bases). CDR1 is SGHTA, CDR2 FQGTGA, per germline. Trimming stripped 2 bases from V and 3 bases from J, with 10 bases between. This CDR3 comprises 14 residues. CDR3 in DNA: TGTGCCAGCAGCTTATTTCCGGGGGACACTGAAGCTTTCTTT. Protein product: CASSLFPGDTEAFF. The whole variable domain, filled in from reference TRBV7-3 and TRBJ1-1, reads GAGVSQTPSNKVTEKGKYVELRCDPISGHTALYWYRQSLGQGPEFLIYFQGTGAADDSGLPNDRFFAVRPEGSVSTLKIQRTERGDSAVYLCASSLFPGDTEAFFGQGTRLTVV.

This chain links TRBV7-2 with TRBJ2-1; D not resolved. V lost 1 base and J 6 bases, leaving 13 bases between the germline ends. Germline V gives CDR1 SGHTA, CDR2 FQGNSA. CDR3 length equals 15 residues. CDR3 sequence reads: CASSLGWMGLNEQFF. CDR3 bases: TGTGCCAGCAGCTTAGGCTGGATGGGTCTCAATGAGCAGTTCTTC. The full variable domain, with the rest looked up from reference TRBV7-2 and TRBJ2-1, is GAGVSQSPSNKVTEKGKDVELRCDPISGHTALYWYRQSLGQGLEFLIYFQGNSAPDKSGLPSDRFSAERTGGSVSTLTIQRTQQEDSAVYLCASSLGWMGLNEQFFGPGTRLTVL.

The CDR3 nucleotides read TGTGCCAGCAGTGAGGACCTATTAAATGAAGCTTTCTTT. Translation gives CASSEDLLNEAFF. V is TRBV6-1 and J is TRBJ1-1; no definite D call. V lost 3 bases and J 7 bases, leaving 12 bases between the germline ends. The length of the CDR3 is 13 residues. The germline gives CDR1 MNHNS, CDR2 SASEGT.

This clonotype has more than one count but fewer than ten. The V and J genes are TRBV7-6 and TRBJ2-5; D is uncertain. Between the trimmed V and J ends, which lost 2 bases and 1 base, there was a span of 8 bases. Looked up from germline, CDR1 is SGHVS and CDR2 is FNYEAQ. The CDR3 extends over 14 amino acids. CDR3 in DNA: TGTGCCAGCAGCTTATCGAGGTCCCAAGAGACCCAGTACTTC. Its translation: CASSLSRSQETQYF.

This chain joins TRBV14 and TRBJ2-7; a weak D match, TRBD2 (6 bases). Germline V gene lookup returns CDR1 SGHDN and CDR2 FVKESK. V was clipped by 1 base and J by 2 bases, with 12 bases between them. This CDR3 spans 15 amino acids. This CDR3 is CASSQGLAATYEQYF. In DNA form, the CDR3 reads TGTGCCAGCAGCCAAGGGTTAGCGGCCACCTACGAGCAGTACTTC.

J is TRBJ2-5 and V is TRBV6-2 or TRBV6-3; perhaps TRBD2 as D (6 bases). The V gene's germline CDR1 is MNHEY and CDR2 SVGEGT. V lost 4 bases and J 5 bases, leaving 11 bases between the germline ends. The CDR3 length is 13 residues. CDR3 bases: TGTGCCAGCAGTTTCGCGGGGAGGGAGACCCAGTACTTC. This translates into CASSFAGRETQYF.

This chain joins TRBV27 and TRBJ2-2, with 8 bases that match TRBD2. V was pared by 4 bases and J by 4 bases, with 11 bases of the junction left unmatched. CDR3 length equals 17 residues. Germline CDR1 MNHEY, CDR2 SMNVEV (reference sequence). The CDR3 sequence is CASSSLLSGGPTGELFF. The CDR3 DNA reads TGTGCCAGCAGTTCACTCCTCTCGGGAGGGCCCACCGGGGAGCTGTTTTTT.

The chain recombines TRBV5-4 with TRBJ1-2, with D maybe TRBD1 (6 bases). CDR3 size: 18 residues. Looked up from germline, CDR1 is SGHNT and CDR2 is YYREEE (reference sequence). Trimming cost V 4 bases and J 8 bases, with 30 bases left between them. The CDR3 loop is CASSPPRWPTGTFWGYTF. CDR3 in DNA: TGTGCCAGCAGCCCCCCCCGGTGGCCGACAGGAACTTTTTGGGGCTACACCTTC.

The chain couples TRBV6-2 or TRBV6-3 to TRBJ1-4, with D perhaps TRBD1 (5 bases). The germline V gene has CDR1 MNHEY and CDR2 SVGEGT. There are 12 residues in the CDR3. V shed 5 bases and J shed 11 bases, with 12 bases lying between them. The chain's CDR3 is CASSLTTAKLFF. Here the CDR3 DNA reads TGTGCCAGCAGTCTGACGACAGCGAAACTGTTTTTT.

The chain is built from TRBV6-2 or TRBV6-3 and TRBJ2-2; D not certain. CDR1 MNHEY and CDR2 SVGEGT come from the germline V gene. The CDR3 consists of 13 residues. V was cut by 10 bases and J by 4 bases, with 13 bases left in between. The CDR3 reads CATTLHITGELFF. DNA for the CDR3: TGTGCCACGACCTTACACATCACCGGGGAGCTGTTTTTT.

V gene TRBV6-5 combines with J gene TRBJ1-5; no clear D. V lost 0 bases to trimming and J lost 5 bases, with 8 bases between them. The CDR3 contains 14 residues. Looked up from germline, CDR1 is MNHEY and CDR2 is SVGAGI. The CDR3 coding sequence is TGTGCCAGCAGTTACTCTCAGAGGGATCAGCCCCAGCATTTT. It encodes CASSYSQRDQPQHF.